This entry is about one T cell receptor (beta chain). Germline V gene data show CDR1 as SGHKS and CDR2 as YYEKEE (reference sequence). V lost 0 bases and J 7 bases, leaving 12 bases between the germline ends. This CDR3 has 14 amino acids. This sample is drawn from a study of cytomegalovirus exposure and HLA in healthy donors. PCR employed 60 Vbeta and 13 Jbeta primers. Libraries were prepared by immunoSEQ multiplex PCR; TCRdb keeps only in-frame clonotypes and omits some of them. The table has tens of thousands of clones, 70% to 85% seen once. The TCR comes from a man between 45 and 60 years old in good health and CMV-seronegative. This chain connects TRBV5-5 to TRBJ2-3; D not certain. The sample consisted of PBMCs. The CDR3 reads CASSLESSLNTQYF. CDR3 nucleotide sequence: TGTGCCAGCAGCTTGGAATCGAGCCTCAATACGCAGTATTTT.